This passage covers 29 T cell receptor beta chains from one sample sequenced in a study of T-cell reconstitution after alpha-beta-depleted transplantation in children. Researchers prepared the TCRbeta library using unique molecular identifiers, the study reports. TCRdb re-derived calls from the PCR reads in MiXCR, one entry per CDR3 protein. The sample carries about 400,000 distinct CDR3 sequences, less than 15% recorded once. This sample comprised PBMCs, obtained from the stem cell graft. The receptors here all came from a human donor who donated a stem cell graft to a child with Fanconi anemia.

This clonotype has ten or more counts. The CDR3 reads CASSQRQGSNEKLFF. As DNA, the CDR3 is TGTGCCAGCAGCCAGAGACAGGGGTCTAATGAAAAACTGTTTTTT. J is TRBJ1-4 and V is TRBV3-1, with TRBD1 matching 8 bases. Per the germline V gene, CDR1 is LGHDT and CDR2 is YNNKEL (reference sequence). The CDR3 runs to 15 residues. V trimming: 3 bases; J trimming: 3 bases; junction bases outside the gene matches: 3.

This clonotype was counted ten times or more. The chain has TRBV7-2 and TRBJ2-2, with D possibly TRBD1 on 6 matching bases. V was trimmed by 5 bases and J by 6 bases, leaving 13 bases between them. Germline CDR1 SGHTA, CDR2 FQGNSA. The CDR3 consists of 14 residues. CDR3 amino acids: CASSLLEGAGELFF. In nucleotides, the CDR3 is TGTGCCAGCAGCCTCCTCGAGGGGGCCGGGGAGCTGTTTTTT. The entire variable domain, with the rest obtained from reference TRBV7-2 and TRBJ2-2, is as follows: GAGVSQSPSNKVTEKGKDVELRCDPISGHTALYWYRQSLGQGLEFLIYFQGNSAPDKSGLPSDRFSAERTGGSVSTLTIQRTQQEDSAVYLCASSLLEGAGELFFGEGSRLTVL.

The chain employs TRBV4-2 and TRBJ2-6; tentative D call: TRBD2 (5 bases). The CDR3 length is 17 residues. V dropped 0 bases and J dropped 1 base, with 10 bases sitting between them. The germline V gene has CDR1 LGHNA and CDR2 YNFKEQ. CDR3 protein: CASSQESGSSGANVLTF. CDR3 coding DNA: TGTGCCAGCAGCCAAGAGAGCGGCTCTTCTGGGGCCAACGTCCTGACTTTC.

This clonotype was seen ten or more times. The chain is built from TRBV7-2 and TRBJ2-7; 8 nucleotides agree with TRBD1. The CDR3 is made up of 14 amino acids. Germline CDR1 reads SGHTA; CDR2 reads FQGNSA. The ends lost 3 bases at V and 2 bases at J; junction bases unmatched: 3. CDR3 sequence: CASSFGQGPYEQYF. CDR3 DNA: TGTGCCAGCAGCTTTGGACAGGGACCCTACGAGCAGTACTTC.

Concerning this clonotype: Lacking the conserved final phenylalanine or tryptophan, this CDR3 likely reflects a read error. J is TRBJ2-1 and V is TRBV6-6, with 7 bases matching TRBD2. With 7 bases clipped from V and 2 bases from J, the junction kept 2 bases outside the gene matches. This CDR3 contains 13 residues. Looked up from germline, CDR1 is MNHNY and CDR2 is SVGAGI (reference sequence). The CDR3 loop is CASTRGAYNEQFV. The CDR3 DNA reads TGTGCCAGCACCCGGGGGGCCTACAATGAGCAGTTCGTC.

This clonotype was recorded a few times. The chain couples TRBV5-1 to TRBJ2-2; maybe TRBD2 (6 bases). Germline V gene sequence: CDR1 SGHRS, CDR2 YFSETQ. The CDR3 totals 15 residues. Trimming took 3 bases from V and 4 from J, leaving 13 bases between them. CDR3 bases: TGCGCCAGCAGCTCCCGCGTGGGGGGCACCGGGGAGCTGTTTTTT. This gives the protein CASSSRVGGTGELFF.

This clonotype occurred a few times. The rearrangement links TRBV3-1 to TRBJ2-2; 9 nucleotides line up with TRBD1. V shed 3 bases, J shed 4 bases, and the junction held 9 bases outside the gene matches. Germline loops: CDR1 LGHDT, CDR2 YNNKEL (reference sequence). The CDR3 length is 17 residues. The CDR3 nucleotides read TGTGCCAGCAGCCATTTGGATGGGACAGGGCCCACCGGGGAGCTGTTTTTT. Translation: CASSHLDGTGPTGELFF.

This CDR3 is CASSESGLVETQYF. CDR3 DNA: TGCGCCAGCAGTGAGTCTGGACTAGTGGAGACCCAGTACTTC. The chain is built from TRBV10-1 and TRBJ2-5; 7 bases match TRBD2. This CDR3 region has 14 residues. V lost 0 bases, J lost 5 bases, and 3 bases stayed unmatched. Germline CDR1 reads WNHNN; CDR2 reads SYGVQD (reference sequence).

V is TRBV6-5 and J is TRBJ2-7; no reliable D call. The germline gives CDR1 MNHEY, CDR2 SVGAGI. The CDR3 has 15 residues. Between the trimmed V and J ends, which lost 4 bases and 1 base, there was a span of 14 bases. CDR3 protein: CASSSGPPRSYEQYV. CDR3 DNA: TGTGCCAGCAGTTCCGGACCCCCGCGATCCTACGAGCAGTACGTC.

This clonotype was seen only a few times. The genes are TRBV29-1 and TRBJ1-1; no definite D call. This CDR3 region has 10 residues. The V end lost 2 bases, the J end lost 8 bases, and 6 bases lay between the germline ends. Germline V gene data show CDR1 as SQVTM and CDR2 as ANQGSEA. The CDR3 sequence: CSVEHREAFF. As DNA, the CDR3 is TGCAGCGTTGAACATAGAGAAGCTTTCTTT.

The chain couples TRBV7-6 to TRBJ2-1; possible D gene TRBD2, 5 bases. In germline, CDR1 is SGHVS, CDR2 FNYEAQ. The germline V and J ends were trimmed by 5 bases and 10 bases, with 15 bases remaining between them. The CDR3 covers 13 residues. The CDR3 DNA follows: TGTGCCAGCAGCCCGGCGTTTGGAGGCGAGCAGTTCTTC. Translating gives CASSPAFGGEQFF. Full variable domain (rest looked up from reference TRBV7-6 and TRBJ2-1): GAGVSQSPRYKVTKRGQDVALRCDPISGHVSLYWYRQALGQGPEFLTYFNYEAQQDKSGLPNDRFSAERPEGSISTLTIQRTEQRDSAMYRCASSPAFGGEQFFGPGTRLTVL.

This clonotype was counted between two and nine times. The chain couples TRBV6-5 to TRBJ1-5; TRBD1 agrees at 8 bases. V shed 4 bases, J shed 1 base, and the junction held 3 bases outside the gene matches. This CDR3 is built from 15 residues. Looked up from germline, CDR1 is MNHEY and CDR2 is SVGAGI. This CDR3 reads CASSWGQESNQPQHF. The CDR3 DNA is TGTGCCAGCAGTTGGGGACAGGAAAGCAATCAGCCCCAGCATTTT.

Ten or more counts support this clonotype. V usage is TRBV29-1 and J usage is TRBJ1-1; D ambiguous. The V gene lost 4 bases and the J gene lost 1 base, with 10 bases spanning the gap. Germline V gene lookup returns CDR1 SQVTM and CDR2 ANQGSEA. The CDR3 sequence is 13 residues long. For the CDR3, the DNA is TGCAGCGTTGGGGGTTATCCGAACACTGAAGCTTTCTTT. It specifies CSVGGYPNTEAFF.

Points on this clonotype: A junction boundary mismatches the germline segment, possibly from a read error. The V call is TRBV7-7, the J call TRBJ2-1; TRBD1 agrees at 7 bases. Germline lookup yields CDR1 SSHAT and CDR2 FNYEAQ (reference sequence). The CDR3 covers 13 residues. CDR3 protein: CASSMDRYNEQFF. Written as DNA, the CDR3 is TGTGCTAGCAGCATGGACAGGTACAATGAGCAGTTCTTC.

The V gene is TRBV7-6, the J gene TRBJ1-6; D ambiguous. CDR1 is SGHVS and CDR2 is FNYEAQ in the germline V gene. The CDR3 sequence is 16 residues long. The V end was cut by 1 base, the J end by 1 base, with 8 bases between. The CDR3 sequence: CASSLESGSYNSPLHF. The DNA of the CDR3 is TGTGCCAGCAGCTTAGAAAGCGGGTCCTATAATTCACCCCTCCACTTT.

This clonotype was seen a few times. The chain has TRBV7-9 and TRBJ1-1; D unresolved. With 5 bases removed from V and 4 bases from J, the gap between germline ends came to 23 bases. The germline gives CDR1 SEHNR, CDR2 FQNEAQ (reference sequence). The CDR3 loop spans 17 amino acids. CDR3 DNA sequence: TGTGCCAGCAGCGTGTTCCGACGGCCCCCTCTAGGCACTGAAGCTTTCTTT. It encodes CASSVFRRPPLGTEAFF.

There are many counts of this clonotype. V is TRBV5-1 and J is TRBJ1-1; no reliable D call. Germline assignment: CDR1 SGHRS and CDR2 YFSETQ. This CDR3 is built from 15 residues. Trimming shortened V by 4 bases and J by 11 bases, and 24 bases separated the two germline ends. CDR3 sequence: CASSHRLDSSENAFF. The DNA for the CDR3 is TGCGCCAGCAGCCACCGACTGGATTCCTCTGAGAATGCTTTCTTT. The whole variable domain, remainder taken from reference TRBV5-1 and TRBJ1-1, is KAGVTQTPRYLIKTRGQQVTLSCSPISGHRSVSWYQQTPGQGLQFLFEYFSETQRNKGNFPGRFSGRQFSNSRSEMNVSTLELGDSALYLCASSHRLDSSENAFFGQGTRLTVV.

This clonotype showed up many times. V is TRBV5-5 and J is TRBJ2-5; D perhaps matches TRBD2 (5 bases). V gave up 0 bases and J gave up 4 bases, with 13 bases separating them. Germline V gene lookup returns CDR1 SGHKS and CDR2 YYEKEE (reference sequence). This CDR3 region has 15 residues. As DNA, the CDR3 is TGTGCCAGCAGCTTGGAAGGGTCGGAGGCAGAGACCCAGTACTTC. The encoded protein is CASSLEGSEAETQYF.

This clonotype was counted between two and nine times. The chain has TRBV6-1 and TRBJ1-6; no clear D. Germline assignment: CDR1 MNHNS and CDR2 SASEGT. The CDR3 has 16 residues. The germline V and J ends were trimmed by 4 bases and 7 bases, with 17 bases remaining between them. CDR3 protein: CASSALGGLPNSPLHF. CDR3 DNA: TGTGCCAGCAGTGCCCTGGGCGGGTTGCCCAATTCACCCCTCCACTTT.

This clonotype was observed many times. The rearrangement joins TRBV29-1 to TRBJ2-2; D possibly matches TRBD1 or TRBD2 (5 bases each). The germline V and J ends were trimmed by 5 bases and 6 bases, with 13 bases remaining between them. The CDR3 consists of 13 residues. Germline V gene lookup returns CDR1 SQVTM and CDR2 ANQGSEA. The CDR3 sequence: CSVLFRDAGELFF. The CDR3 bases are TGCAGCGTTTTATTCAGGGACGCCGGGGAGCTGTTTTTT.

On this clonotype: With a much larger clone just one base away, this may be a read error. The genes are TRBV6-5 and TRBJ1-5; TRBD1 aligns across 7 bases. Germline V gene sequence: CDR1 MNHEY, CDR2 SVGAGI. This CDR3 spans 13 amino acids. The J segment lost 5 bases and the V segment lost 4 bases, leaving 2 bases of the junction unmatched. The CDR3 region has the DNA TGTGCCAGCAGTTGGGACAGCGATCAGCCCCAGCATTTT. Its protein is CASSWDSDQPQHF.

The rearrangement links TRBV15 to TRBJ1-4; no firm D call. CDR1 and CDR2 from the germline V gene are LNHNV and YYDKDF (reference sequence). The CDR3 runs 13 residues. Trimming took 8 bases from V and 8 from J, leaving 15 bases between them. The CDR3 reads CATGPGATEKLFF. As DNA, the CDR3 is TGTGCCACCGGACCGGGAGCAACGGAAAAACTGTTTTTT.

The chain employs TRBV12-3 or TRBV12-4 and TRBJ2-1; D ambiguous. This CDR3 is 15 amino acids long. V lost 0 bases to trimming and J lost 5 bases, with 11 bases between them. The CDR3 sequence: CASSLAQAVNNEQFF. DNA of the CDR3: TGTGCCAGCAGTTTAGCGCAGGCAGTTAACAATGAGCAGTTCTTC.

The V gene is TRBV4-3, the J gene TRBJ2-1, with D possibly matching TRBD1 (5 bases). Germline CDR1 reads LGHNA; CDR2 reads YSLEER. Trimming took 4 bases from V and 7 from J, leaving 23 bases between them. The CDR3 runs 17 residues. The CDR3 loop reads CASSRYRRSDSNNEQFF. In DNA form, the CDR3 reads TGCGCCAGCAGCCGATATCGGCGCAGCGACAGTAATAATGAGCAGTTCTTC.

In its sample, this clonotype was seen many times. The V and J genes are TRBV29-1 and TRBJ2-3, with TRBD2 identical over 9 bases. This CDR3 is 13 amino acids long. The J segment lost 4 bases and the V segment lost 3 bases, leaving 2 bases of the junction unmatched. Germline CDR1 and CDR2: SQVTM and ANQGSEA. CDR3 region: CSVDKRGADTQYF. The CDR3 region has the DNA TGCAGCGTTGATAAGCGGGGGGCAGATACGCAGTATTTT.

This clonotype was picked up many times. The chain carries TRBV30 and TRBJ2-7; D not resolved. This CDR3 has 10 amino acids. Germline CDR1 GTSNPN, CDR2 SVGIG (reference sequence). Trimming took off 3 bases at V and 12 bases at J, with 12 bases between the two ends. The CDR3 coding sequence is TGTGCCTGGAGAAATAATTGGACGTACTTC. Amino acids: CAWRNNWTYF.

The genes are TRBV1 and TRBJ2-2; the DNA was not used to check the table's D call, TRBD1. TRBV1 is reported as a pseudogene. The CDR3 is 16 residues long. The CDR3 bases are TGCACCAGCAGCCAAGATATAACAGGGTCCACCGGGGAGCTGTTTTTT. It yields the protein CTSSQDITGSTGELFF.

In its sample, this clonotype was seen many times. The chain is built from TRBV5-1 and TRBJ2-5; D remains unclear. The V end lost 0 bases, the J end lost 1 base, and 4 bases lay between the germline ends. The CDR3 is made up of 13 amino acids. CDR1 SGHRS and CDR2 YFSETQ come from the germline V gene. The CDR3 nucleotides are TGCGCCAGCAGCTTGGCCACCCAAGAGACCCAGTACTTC. It is translated as CASSLATQETQYF. Full variable domain (outside the CDR3, taken from reference TRBV5-1 and TRBJ2-5): KAGVTQTPRYLIKTRGQQVTLSCSPISGHRSVSWYQQTPGQGLQFLFEYFSETQRNKGNFPGRFSGRQFSNSRSEMNVSTLELGDSALYLCASSLATQETQYFGPGTRLLVL.

The chain couples TRBV11-1 to TRBJ1-5, with D unresolved. Trimming took off 1 base at V and 4 bases at J, with 20 bases between the two ends. Germline lookup yields CDR1 SGHAT and CDR2 FQDESV (reference sequence). The CDR3 length is 18 residues. The CDR3 here is CASSLVKDIWDLNQPQHF. The CDR3 coding sequence is TGTGCCAGCAGCTTAGTTAAGGATATATGGGATTTGAATCAGCCCCAGCATTTT. Full variable domain (outside the CDR3, taken from reference TRBV11-1 and TRBJ1-5): EAEVAQSPRYKITEKSQAVAFWCDPISGHATLYWYRQILGQGPELLVQFQDESVVDDSQLPKDRFSAERLKGVDSTLKIQPAELGDSAMYLCASSLVKDIWDLNQPQHFGDGTRLSIL.